This TCR beta chain emerged from a study of shared clonotypes between healthy human individuals. After removal of 6 bases from V and 0 bases from J, the junction contained 9 bases not matched to a gene. CDR3 length: 18 amino acids. Germline CDR1 ENHRY, CDR2 SYGVKD. TCRdb's copy holds only in-frame clones and misses some; the assay was immunoSEQ multiplex PCR. The sample carries 2,500,000 or so clones, around 90% recorded once. The TCR was taken from a man younger than 35 in good health. The sequencing input was naive CD4+ T cells sorted from blood. Subset here: CD45RA+ positively selected. This sequence joins TRBV10-3 and TRBJ2-3; 13 positions agree with TRBD2. The CDR3 region has the DNA TGTGCCATCAGGCAAAGGACTAGCGGGGGCGCTAGCACAGATACGCAGTATTTT. It is translated as CAIRQRTSGGASTDTQYF.